A selection of T cell receptor beta chains follows, all from one sample in a study of T-cell memory formation after mild COVID-19. One entry per CDR3 protein results from TCRdb running MiXCR on the 5' RACE reads. The table has just over 400,000 distinct CDR3 sequences, 20% to 25% seen once. The sequencing sample was made of PBMCs or a T cell subset sorted from them (not recorded which). These receptors originate from an adult woman who had mild COVID-19 (a few samples of this study predate the infection). Cell type and time point are not known. The CDR3 runs from the conserved cysteine through the conserved F or W.

V: TRBV2; CDR3: CASSGRVGELFF
V: TRBV18; CDR3: CASSSDRVGGYTF
V: TRBV18; CDR3: CASSPWTSGPGGSYNEQFF
V: TRBV6-6; CDR3: CASSYSAGLEKLFF
V: TRBV24-1; CDR3: CATSVVLAGGDNEQFF
V: TRBV20-1; CDR3: CSAPGLLKNIQYF
V: TRBV6-6; CDR3: CASLERQRSSTDTQYF
V: TRBV6-1; CDR3: CASSLKEQRELFF
V: TRBV24-1; CDR3: CATSDDRGAQETQYF
V: TRBV2; CDR3: CASSIPRGGRASSYNEQFF
V: TRBV7-9; CDR3: CASSSGHLKNIQYF
V: TRBV6-2/TRBV6-3; CDR3: CASGGTSTRDTQYF
V: TRBV6-2/TRBV6-3; CDR3: CASSGGRGTQYF
V: TRBV2; CDR3: CASSGRLAGGVYNEQFF
V: TRBV4-1; CDR3: CASSQMGQGNSPLHF
V: TRBV7-2; CDR3: CASSPAGTSNEKLFF
V: TRBV12-5; CDR3: CASGLGDSIYGYTF
V: TRBV20-1; CDR3: CSARVPGQGDEKLFF
V: TRBV4-2; CDR3: CASSQAHAGGVTDTQYF
V: TRBV11-2; CDR3: CASSYPPGTTNYNEQFF
V: TRBV2; CDR3: CASSVVGHSYNEQFF
V: TRBV7-9; CDR3: CASSIYRSANTGELFF
V: TRBV30; CDR3: CAWRGQQETQYF
V: TRBV12-3/TRBV12-4; CDR3: CASSFAGARYNEQFF
V: TRBV24-1; CDR3: CATSDSLSVRDRGIDYEQYF
V: TRBV24-1; CDR3: CATSAPTVNTGELFF
V: TRBV18; CDR3: CASSPTGTPTYEQYF
V: TRBV20-1; CDR3: CSARRGASYEQYF
V: TRBV3-1; CDR3: CASSGLAGGTGELFF
V: TRBV6-2/TRBV6-3; CDR3: CASSYPGLAGGPTFF
V: TRBV24-1; CDR3: CATSDSVPGKFANTGELFF
V: TRBV12-3/TRBV12-4; CDR3: CASSLGTSGHKKYF
V: TRBV7-6; CDR3: CASSEAWGEQETQYF
V: TRBV19; CDR3: CAIGDYQPQHF
V: TRBV9; CDR3: CASSVGGITGELFF
V: TRBV5-1; CDR3: CASRTSGDEETQYF
V: TRBV20-1; CDR3: CSARDPLVGNEQFF
V: TRBV20-1; CDR3: CSAETGGVSYNEQFF
V: TRBV7-8; CDR3: CASSAWTGEGGEQYF
V: TRBV5-1; CDR3: CASSLADSSYNEQFF
V: TRBV4-2; CDR3: CASSELAGPSYEQYF
V: TRBV2; CDR3: CASSEPQGGKHEQYF
V: TRBV29-1; CDR3: CSVQRDLAQYF
V: TRBV7-9; CDR3: CASSLGLAGWADTQYF
V: TRBV29-1; CDR3: CSVEDIVTSPGEQYF
V: TRBV4-3; CDR3: CASSQTYRGGGTDTQYF
V: TRBV29-1; CDR3: CSVVSGGAFEQFF
V: TRBV12-3/TRBV12-4; CDR3: CASSLGPGEGYGYTF
V: TRBV27; CDR3: CASAPMSKWDYEQYF
V: TRBV19; CDR3: CASRTGQGATEAFF
V: TRBV29-1; CDR3: CSVERVLTNYGYTF
V: TRBV16; CDR3: CASSQSVQGYEQYF
V: TRBV6-6; CDR3: CASSPRGFSGNTIYF
V: TRBV7-6; CDR3: CASSLDGGANTGELFF
V: TRBV29-1; CDR3: CSVWGLAGTGELFF
V: TRBV5-5; CDR3: CASSPGLSLGNTIYF
V: TRBV5-1; CDR3: CASSLWTSTDYGYTF
V: TRBV29-1; CDR3: CSVGGLAGGYPYNEQFF
V: TRBV7-8; CDR3: CASSLARAGIDYEQYF